This TCR beta chain was retrieved from a study of blood T cells in healthy people across ages. Points from the study as a whole: Diversity of TCR beta correlated strongly with naive T cell percentage.

On this clonotype: The antigen is not known.

Per the germline V gene, CDR1 is SGDLS and CDR2 is YYNGEE. This CDR3 comprises 15 residues. Losses at the gene ends were 7 bases for V and 2 bases for J; bases not matched to a gene: 9. A J-beta primer mix and a sample-barcoded 5' primer were used in a second PCR of about 7 to 12 cycles. TCRdb reprocessed the 5' RACE reads via MiXCR and lists one record per CDR3 protein. The profile shows 350,000 to 450,000 distinct CDR3 sequences, 52% of them singletons. The clonotype was recovered from a man in his sixties in good health. This chain joins TRBV9 and TRBJ2-5, with 9 nucleotides matching TRBD1. What was sequenced was blood. As DNA, the CDR3 is TGTGCCAGCGGATCTAGGGACAGGGTTCAAGAGACCCAGTACTTC. It codes for CASGSRDRVQETQYF.